This TCR beta chain was observed in a study of spatial heterogeneity in lung cancer. Study-wide findings and caveats: In blood, ubiquitous expanded tumor TCRs appeared more at resection than follow-up.

Of note for this clonotype: The antigen is not known.

Time point specified: sample taken at primary tumor resection. Without sorting, whole RNA was sequenced from tumor, nontumor lung or frozen PBMC. Using its own MiXCR run on the 5' RACE reads, TCRdb lists one record per CDR3 protein. Of roughly 48,000 distinct CDR3 sequences in the sample, about 5.8% were seen once. The receptor was derived from a male donor with early-stage non-small cell lung cancer. The source was PBMCs, collected at surgery.

DNA for the CDR3: TGTGCCAGCACCGGGCGGACTAGCACAGATACGCAGTATTTT. Translating it yields CASTGRTSTDTQYF. V is TRBV19 and J is TRBJ2-3; a weak D match, TRBD2 (5 bases). This CDR3 contains 14 residues. Trimming took off 9 bases at V and 0 bases at J, with 13 bases between the two ends. Per the germline V gene, CDR1 is LNHDA and CDR2 is SQIVND (reference sequence).